This TCR beta chain was sequenced for a study of CD8+CD57+ T cells in acquired aplastic anemia. Study background: The DNA of sorted CD4+ and CD8+ cells averaged approximately 3.4 ug. CD4+ reads averaged about 11 million in healthy donors.

With respect to this clonotype: The antigen is not known.

Template material for TCR beta VDJ and CDR3 profiling consisted of genomic DNA. One entry per CDR3 protein results from TCRdb running MiXCR on the reads. Of 200,000 to 250,000 distinct CDR3 sequences in the sample, 30% to 35% were seen once. Study results and limitations: Controls and patients did not differ significantly in CD8+ Simpson's diversity. Comparison of patients with controls identified approximately 28 shared CD8+ CDR3 sequences.

CDR1 KGHDR and CDR2 SFDVKD come from the germline V gene. V lost 11 bases and J 1 base, leaving 17 bases between the germline ends. This CDR3 is 14 amino acids long. The chain is built from TRBV24-1 and TRBJ2-7, with D maybe TRBD1 (7 bases). The receptor comes from a human donor in good health, serving as a control. Sequencing used sorted CD4+, CD8+, or CD8+CD57+ T cells (not recorded which) from PBMCs. The CDR3 region has the DNA TGTGCCAGCTCACCTGCGGGACAGTCCTACGAGCAGTACTTC. It yields the protein CASSPAGQSYEQYF.